This is a list of T cell receptor beta chains from one sample in a study of control samples from healthy donors and cancer patients. Assay: immunoSEQ multiplex PCR; the TCRdb copy retains only in-frame clones and omits some. The sample records about 130,000 clones, about 90% being singletons. The material sequenced was blood. These receptors were obtained from a woman aged 45 to 65 in good health. CDR3s include the opening cysteine and the closing phenylalanine or tryptophan. A D gene is named only where the DNA matches it firmly. Expanded clones are given a class, and other clones once, few, many or no size at all.

d_call,clone_size,v_call,j_call,cdr3_aa,cdr3_nt
-,-,TRBV7-2,TRBJ2-3,CASSLEGLDTYSSTDTQYF,TGTGCCAGCAGCTTAGAGGGACTGGACACGTATTCTAGCACAGATACGCAGTATTTT
TRBD1,-,TRBV5-8,TRBJ2-5,CASSLRGQKETQYF,TGTGCCAGCAGCTTAAGGGGACAGAAAGAGACCCAGTACTTC
TRBD1,-,TRBV4-2,TRBJ1-1,CASSQFTGTGTEAFF,TGTGCCAGCAGCCAGTTTACCGGGACAGGGACTGAAGCTTTCTTT
TRBD1,-,TRBV5-1,TRBJ1-5,CASRETGTGNQPQHF,TGCGCCAGCAGGGAGACAGGGACGGGCAATCAGCCCCAGCATTTT
-,-,TRBV4-1,TRBJ1-2,CASSQDQGQPYGYTF,TGCGCCAGCAGCCAAGATCAGGGGCAGCCCTATGGCTACACCTTC
-,-,TRBV19,TRBJ1-2,CASGGWGGDDYGYTF,TGTGCCAGCGGTGGTTGGGGGGGCGACGACTATGGCTACACCTTC
-,-,TRBV7-2,TRBJ2-7,CASSLGGPSYEQYF,TGTGCCAGCAGCTTAGGAGGACCCTCCTACGAGCAGTACTTC
TRBD1,-,TRBV18,TRBJ1-2,CASSLQDRASRGYTF,TGTGCCAGCTCACTACAGGACAGGGCCAGTCGGGGCTACACCTTC
-,once,TRBV6-5,TRBJ1-1,CASSPGRGWTEAFF,TGTGCCAGCAGCCCCGGGAGGGGCTGGACTGAAGCTTTCTTT
-,-,TRBV12-1,TRBJ2-7,CASSPASSGISYEQYF,TGTGCCAGCAGCCCCGCCTCTAGCGGGATCTCCTACGAGCAGTACTTC
TRBD2,-,TRBV29-1,TRBJ2-1,CSSASGSVEQFF,TGCAGCTCAGCTAGCGGGAGTGTTGAGCAGTTCTTC
-,-,TRBV6-6,TRBJ1-2,CASSLGGGKGYTF,TGTGCCAGCAGTCTCGGGGGGGGGAAGGGCTACACCTTC
TRBD2,-,TRBV4-2,TRBJ2-3,CASSQELAADTQYF,TGTGCCAGCAGCCAAGAGCTAGCGGCAGATACGCAGTATTTT
-,-,TRBV6-5,TRBJ1-4,CASRVGANEKLFF,TGTGCCAGCAGGGTCGGGGCGAATGAAAAACTGTTTTTT
TRBD1,-,TRBV27,TRBJ1-6,CASSRQGAQTESPLHF,TGTGCCAGCAGCCGACAGGGGGCGCAAACCGAGTCACCCCTCCACTTT
-,-,TRBV19,TRBJ1-3,CASKETGRGSGNTIYF,TGTGCCAGTAAGGAGACGGGAAGGGGCTCTGGAAACACCATATATTTT
TRBD1,-,TRBV18,TRBJ2-7,CASSPVRDRVYEQYF,TGTGCCAGCTCACCCGTCCGGGACAGGGTCTACGAGCAGTACTTC
TRBD1,-,TRBV23-1,TRBJ1-1,CASSQSVGQGENTEAFF,TGCGCCAGCAGTCAATCAGTTGGACAGGGAGAGAACACTGAAGCTTTCTTT
-,once,TRBV7-6,TRBJ1-4,CASSLDSYHEKLFF,TGTGCCAGCAGCTTGGACAGCTATCATGAAAAACTGTTTTTT
-,-,TRBV5-1,TRBJ1-2,CASSLAPGYGYTF,TGCGCCAGCAGCTTGGCACCCGGCTATGGCTACACCTTC
TRBD1,many,TRBV27,TRBJ2-3,CASRPDRGSSTDTQYF,TGTGCCAGCAGACCCGACAGGGGATCTAGCACAGATACGCAGTATTTT
TRBD2,-,TRBV5-4,TRBJ2-3,CASSLPSGGADTQYF,TGTGCCAGCAGCCTCCCTAGCGGGGGGGCTGATACGCAGTATTTT
-,-,TRBV5-1,TRBJ2-6,CASSLRQAGFSGANVLTF,TGCGCCAGCAGCTTGCGACAGGCTGGATTCTCTGGGGCCAACGTCCTGACTTTC
-,-,TRBV6-5,TRBJ1-5,CASNPYSGTNQPQHF,TGTGCCAGCAATCCGTACAGCGGCACCAATCAGCCCCAGCATTTT
-,-,TRBV5-1,TRBJ2-3,CASSLAGLSTDTQYF,TGCGCCAGCAGCTTGGCCGGATTATCCACAGATACGCAGTATTTT
-,-,TRBV9,TRBJ1-2,CASSAGGAGYGYTF,TGTGCCAGCAGCGCTGGGGGGGCAGGTTATGGCTACACCTTC
-,few,TRBV5-6,TRBJ2-1,CASSLRDPNEQFF,TGTGCCAGCAGCTTGAGGGATCCTAATGAGCAGTTCTTC